The entry below describes one T cell receptor beta chain. Terminally differentiated effector memory CD45RA+ cells were excluded from the naive CD8 cells, which were CD45RO-negative and positively selected for CCR7. These data come from a study of shared clonotypes between healthy human individuals. With V trimmed by 2 bases and J by 2 bases, 9 bases remained unmatched. Germline-derived CDR1 and CDR2 are SGHVS and FNYEAQ. This CDR3 region has 17 residues. Original handling: Junction-only immunoSEQ data arrived without quality scores, meaning filtering differed. Only in-frame clones appear in the TCRdb table, and some are missing; sequencing was by immunoSEQ multiplex PCR. D and trimming come from the DNA, and the V and J calls and clone size come from that table. The sample consists of about 2,200,000 clones, 93% of them appearing once.

Sequencing was performed on naive CD8+ T cells from PBMCs. This sequence was found in a man aged 18 to 29 in good health. Some clones in this sample may be carry-over from other donors' samples. This rearrangement joins TRBV7-6 to TRBJ2-1, with TRBD2 matching over 7 bases. CDR3 region: CASSLQGEGSAYNEQFF. CDR3 nucleotide sequence: TGTGCCAGCAGCTTACAAGGGGAGGGCTCGGCCTACAATGAGCAGTTCTTC. Filled out from reference TRBV7-6 and TRBJ2-1, the complete variable domain reads GAGVSQSPRYKVTKRGQDVALRCDPISGHVSLYWYRQALGQGPEFLTYFNYEAQQDKSGLPNDRFSAERPEGSISTLTIQRTEQRDSAMYRCASSLQGEGSAYNEQFFGPGTRLTVL.